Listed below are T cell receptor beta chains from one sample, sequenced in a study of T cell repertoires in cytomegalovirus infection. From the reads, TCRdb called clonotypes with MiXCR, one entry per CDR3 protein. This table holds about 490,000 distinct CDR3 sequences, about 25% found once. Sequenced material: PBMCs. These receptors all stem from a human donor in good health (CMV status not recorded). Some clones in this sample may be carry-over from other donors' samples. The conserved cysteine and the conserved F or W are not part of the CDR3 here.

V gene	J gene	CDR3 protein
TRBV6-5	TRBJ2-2	ASSSTGTGRWELF
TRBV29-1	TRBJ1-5	SVEGGSNQPQH
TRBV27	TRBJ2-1	ASTAQTGARVYNEQF
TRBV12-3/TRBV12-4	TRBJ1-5	ASRPQDAGPQH
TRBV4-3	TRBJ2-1	ASSQEGGGSYNEQF
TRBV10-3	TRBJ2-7	AISASGRAYEQY
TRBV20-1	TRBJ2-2	SASRSPGELF
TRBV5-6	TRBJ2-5	ASSSWGFGTIKIQETQY
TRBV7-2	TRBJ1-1	ASSYSGLAF
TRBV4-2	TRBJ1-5	ASSRGTDPNQPQH
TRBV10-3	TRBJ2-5	AISESTSGRTKETQY
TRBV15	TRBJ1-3	ATSRDHRGNRIY
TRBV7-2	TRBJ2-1	ASSFGQGSHEQF
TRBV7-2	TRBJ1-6	ASSSPKRSSPLH
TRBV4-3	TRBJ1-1	ASSQEWARGRFPEAF
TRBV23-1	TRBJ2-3	ASSQSRGSGGQTSTDTQY
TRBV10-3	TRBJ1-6	AISLDSPGTGPLH
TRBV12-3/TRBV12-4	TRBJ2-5	ASSLVHGTSMVVEQETQY
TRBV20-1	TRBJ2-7	SGFRPPVEQY
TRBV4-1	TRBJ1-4	ASSQVGSNEKLF
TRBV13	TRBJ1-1	ASSLERAMNTEAF
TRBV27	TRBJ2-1	ASRTGLAVDYEQF
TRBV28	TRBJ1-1	ASSLIRGAKTEAF
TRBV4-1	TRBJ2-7	ASSIGGMGSEQY
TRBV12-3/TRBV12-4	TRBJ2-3	ASKWGRKTDTQY
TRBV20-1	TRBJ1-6	SARDQQNSPLH
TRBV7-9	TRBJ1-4	ASTFGTANEKLF
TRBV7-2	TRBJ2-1	ASSLWADNEQF
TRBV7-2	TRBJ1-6	ASSLHPRPNNSPLH
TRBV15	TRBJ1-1	ATSYAGLSEAF
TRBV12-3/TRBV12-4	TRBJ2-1	ASRTSGRGNEQF
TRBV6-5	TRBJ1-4	ASRIGTGIEKLF
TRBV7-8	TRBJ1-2	ASSLDIGVRGGYT
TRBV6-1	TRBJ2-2	ASTYLMKGIPSDTGELF
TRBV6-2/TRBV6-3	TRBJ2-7	ASSYSGTAYEQY
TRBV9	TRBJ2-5	ASSVAPGPPETQY
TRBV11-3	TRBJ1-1	ASSLTVGTEAF
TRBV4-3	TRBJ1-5	ASSHGQGPPSSNQPQH
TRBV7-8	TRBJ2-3	ASSLRDLGPDTQY
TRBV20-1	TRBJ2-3	SAGGGGDTQY
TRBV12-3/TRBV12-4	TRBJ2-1	ASTTGNNEQF
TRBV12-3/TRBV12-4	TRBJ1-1	ANSSYQGTEAF
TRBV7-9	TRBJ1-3	ASSPTGTIY
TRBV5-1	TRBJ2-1	ASSSWTGGNNEQF
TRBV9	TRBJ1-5	ASSVVKGTSNQPQH
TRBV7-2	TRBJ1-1	ASSLQGRTEAF
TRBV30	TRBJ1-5	AWSQGGGNQPQH
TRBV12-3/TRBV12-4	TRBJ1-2	ASSFWVGGGGYT